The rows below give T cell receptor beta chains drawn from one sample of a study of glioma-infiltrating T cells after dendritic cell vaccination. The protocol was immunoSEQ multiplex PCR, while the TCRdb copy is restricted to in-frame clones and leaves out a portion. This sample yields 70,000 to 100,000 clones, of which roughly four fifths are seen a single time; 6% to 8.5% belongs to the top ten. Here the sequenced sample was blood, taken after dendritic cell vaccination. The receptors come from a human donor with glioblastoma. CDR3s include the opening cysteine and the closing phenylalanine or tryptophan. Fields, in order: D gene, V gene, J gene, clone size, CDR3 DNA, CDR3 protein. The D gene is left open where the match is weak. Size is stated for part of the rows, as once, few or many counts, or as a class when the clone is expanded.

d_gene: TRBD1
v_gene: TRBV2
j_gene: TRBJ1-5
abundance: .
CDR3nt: TGTGCCAGCTCGGACAGGGAGGATGGCAATCAGCCCCAGCATTTT
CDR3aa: CASSDREDGNQPQHF

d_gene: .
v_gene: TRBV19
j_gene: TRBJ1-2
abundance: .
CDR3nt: TGTGCCAGTAGTATAGATCCAGGGCGGATGGAAGGCTACACCTTC
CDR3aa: CASSIDPGRMEGYTF

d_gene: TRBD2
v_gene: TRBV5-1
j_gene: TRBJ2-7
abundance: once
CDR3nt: TGCGCCAGCAGCGACCCTAGCGGGGGAAATTACGAGCAGTACTTC
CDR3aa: CASSDPSGGNYEQYF

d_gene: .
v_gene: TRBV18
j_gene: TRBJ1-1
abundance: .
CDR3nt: TGTGCCAGCTCACCAGGGGCAGGGGTCACTGAAGCTTTCTTT
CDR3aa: CASSPGAGVTEAFF

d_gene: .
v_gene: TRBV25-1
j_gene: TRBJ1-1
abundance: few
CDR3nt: TGTGCCAGCAGTGACCCAGACAAAGTCACTGAAGCTTTCTTT
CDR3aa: CASSDPDKVTEAFF

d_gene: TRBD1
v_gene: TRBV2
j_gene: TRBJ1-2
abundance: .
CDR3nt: TGTGCCAGCAGTGTTACTGTCGGGACAGGGGGAGGCTACACCTTC
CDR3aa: CASSVTVGTGGGYTF

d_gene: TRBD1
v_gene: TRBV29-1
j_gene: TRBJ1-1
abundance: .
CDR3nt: TGCAGCGTTGGAGGGACAGGGAACACTGAAGCTTTCTTT
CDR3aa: CSVGGTGNTEAFF

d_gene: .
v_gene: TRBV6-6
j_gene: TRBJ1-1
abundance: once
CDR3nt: TGTGCCAGCAGCAACCCGGCGAGGCGTGGGGCTTTCTTT
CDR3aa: CASSNPARRGAFF

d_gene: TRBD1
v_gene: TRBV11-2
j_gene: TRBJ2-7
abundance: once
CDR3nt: TGTGCCAGCAGAAAAACGGGACAGACCTACGAGCAGTACTTC
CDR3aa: CASRKTGQTYEQYF

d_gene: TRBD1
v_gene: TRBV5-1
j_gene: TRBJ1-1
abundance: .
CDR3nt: TGCGCCAGCAGCTTGGCAGGGGGCAAGAACACTGAAGCTTTCTTT
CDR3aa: CASSLAGGKNTEAFF

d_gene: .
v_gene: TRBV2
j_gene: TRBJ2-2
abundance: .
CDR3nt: TGTGCCAGCAGTGGCGAGGCGGGGGAGCTGTTTTTT
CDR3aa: CASSGEAGELFF

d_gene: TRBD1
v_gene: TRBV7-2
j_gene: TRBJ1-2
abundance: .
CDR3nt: TGTGCCAGTTTACCGGGACAGCAGATTTTTAACTATGGCTACACCTTC
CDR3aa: CASLPGQQIFNYGYTF

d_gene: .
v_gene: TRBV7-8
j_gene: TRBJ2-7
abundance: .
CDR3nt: TGTGCCAGCAGCCCCCCGAGGAGGGTAGGCTACGAGCAGTACTTC
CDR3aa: CASSPPRRVGYEQYF

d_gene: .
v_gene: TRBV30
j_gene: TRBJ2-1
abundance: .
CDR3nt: TGTGCCTGGAGTGTATCAGCGGACCAGCAGTTCTTC
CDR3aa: CAWSVSADQQFF

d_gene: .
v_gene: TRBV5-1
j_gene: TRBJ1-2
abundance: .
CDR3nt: TGCGCCAGCAGCCCCAAGCCCTCGGGGGATGGCTACACCTTC
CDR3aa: CASSPKPSGDGYTF

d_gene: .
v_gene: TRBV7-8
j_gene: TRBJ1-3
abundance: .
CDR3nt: TGTGCCAGCAGCTCGGGGGTACCAACCTCTGGAAACACCATATATTTT
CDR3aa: CASSSGVPTSGNTIYF

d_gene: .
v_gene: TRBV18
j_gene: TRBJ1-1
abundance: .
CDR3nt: TGTGCCAGCTCACCACCCTCCTTCCCGAACACTGAAGCTTTCTTT
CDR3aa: CASSPPSFPNTEAFF

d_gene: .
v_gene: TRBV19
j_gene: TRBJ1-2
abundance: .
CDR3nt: TGTGCCAGTAGTATAGAGGAGTTTGGGTATGGCTACACCTTC
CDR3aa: CASSIEEFGYGYTF

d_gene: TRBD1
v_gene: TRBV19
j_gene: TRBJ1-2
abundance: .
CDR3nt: TGTGCCAGTAGCCAGGGGGTGGGCTACACCTTC
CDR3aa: CASSQGVGYTF

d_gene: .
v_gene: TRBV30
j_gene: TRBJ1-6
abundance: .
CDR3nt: TGTGCCTGGGTTTCTCAGGGAAAATCACCCCTCCACTTT
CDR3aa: CAWVSQGKSPLHF

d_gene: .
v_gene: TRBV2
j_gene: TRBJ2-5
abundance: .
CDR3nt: TGTGCCAGCGGGCCCCAGACGGATTATCAAGAGACCCAGTACTTC
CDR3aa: CASGPQTDYQETQYF

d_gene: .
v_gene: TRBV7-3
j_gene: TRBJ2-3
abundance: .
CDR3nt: TGTGCCAGCAGCTTAACTCCATGGCCGGGGGATACGCAGTATTTT
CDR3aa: CASSLTPWPGDTQYF

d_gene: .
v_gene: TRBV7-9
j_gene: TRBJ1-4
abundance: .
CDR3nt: TGTGCCAGCAGCCCTCGGGAGGCAACTAATGAAAAACTGTTTTTT
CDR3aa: CASSPREATNEKLFF

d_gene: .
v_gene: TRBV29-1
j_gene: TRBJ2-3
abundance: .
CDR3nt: TGCAGCGTTGAAAGGGCGGGCAGCACAGATACGCAGTATTTT
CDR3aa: CSVERAGSTDTQYF

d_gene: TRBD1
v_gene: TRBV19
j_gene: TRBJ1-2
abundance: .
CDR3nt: TGTGCCAGTAGTATAGCCGGGACAGTCACTAACTATGGCTACACCTTC
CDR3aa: CASSIAGTVTNYGYTF

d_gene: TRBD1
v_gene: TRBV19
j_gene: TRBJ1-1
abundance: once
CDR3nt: TGTGCCAGCCGAAGAGGACAGGGATTGAACACTGAAGCTTTCTTT
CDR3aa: CASRRGQGLNTEAFF

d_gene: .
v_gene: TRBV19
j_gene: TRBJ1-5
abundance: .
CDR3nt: TGTGCCAGTAGTATCGGGCTACGTGGGCCAGGGGGCAATCAGCCCCAGCATTTT
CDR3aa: CASSIGLRGPGGNQPQHF

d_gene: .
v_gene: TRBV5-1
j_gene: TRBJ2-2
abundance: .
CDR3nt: TGCGCCAGCAGCTTACAGGGTTCATCGAACACCGGGGAGCTGTTTTTT
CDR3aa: CASSLQGSSNTGELFF

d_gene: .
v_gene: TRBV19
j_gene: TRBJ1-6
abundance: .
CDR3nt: TGTGCCAGTAGTATTGCAGAAATGGCACCATATCCACCCCTCCACTTT
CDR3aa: CASSIAEMAPYPPLHF

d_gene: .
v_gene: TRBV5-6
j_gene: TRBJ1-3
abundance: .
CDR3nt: TGTGCCAGCAGCTTAAGACAGGTTCGCTCTGGAAACACCATATATTTT
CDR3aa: CASSLRQVRSGNTIYF

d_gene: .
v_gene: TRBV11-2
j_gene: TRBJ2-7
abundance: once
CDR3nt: TGTGCCAGCAGCTTAGAGGGCGGGTGGTCGAGTTACGAGCAGTACTTC
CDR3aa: CASSLEGGWSSYEQYF

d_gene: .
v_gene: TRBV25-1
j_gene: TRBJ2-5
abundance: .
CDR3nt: TGTGCCAGCAGTGAAGCCGGGACTGAGACGATGGAGACCCAGTACTTC
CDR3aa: CASSEAGTETMETQYF

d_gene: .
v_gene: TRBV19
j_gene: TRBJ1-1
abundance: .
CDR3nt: TGTGCCAGTACCGCGGGGGGGGAAGCTTTCTTT
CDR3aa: CASTAGGEAFF

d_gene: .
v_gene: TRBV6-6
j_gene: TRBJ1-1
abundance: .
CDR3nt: TGTGCCAGCAGTGCAACAGCGAACACTGAAGCTTTCTTT
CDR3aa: CASSATANTEAFF

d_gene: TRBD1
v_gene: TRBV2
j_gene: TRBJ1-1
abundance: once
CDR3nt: TGTGCCAGCAGTGCGGGACAGCTGAACACTGAAGCTTTCTTT
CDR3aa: CASSAGQLNTEAFF

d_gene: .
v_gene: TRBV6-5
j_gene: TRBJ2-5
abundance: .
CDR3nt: TGTGCCAGCAGTTACTCACGGAGGGAGACCCAGTACTTC
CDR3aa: CASSYSRRETQYF

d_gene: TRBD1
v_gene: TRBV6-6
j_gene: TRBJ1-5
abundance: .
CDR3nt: TGTGCCAGCAGACCTACAGGGGTAGGGCATCAGCCCCAGCATTTT
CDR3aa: CASRPTGVGHQPQHF

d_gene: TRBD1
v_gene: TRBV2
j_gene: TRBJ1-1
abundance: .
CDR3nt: TGTGCCAGCAGTCGACAGGGGACTACCACTGAAGCTTTCTTT
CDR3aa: CASSRQGTTTEAFF

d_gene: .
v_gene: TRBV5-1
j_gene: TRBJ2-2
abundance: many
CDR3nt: TGCGCCAGCGTCCTTAGCGTCCCGGTAGAGGCCGGGGAGCTGTTTTTT
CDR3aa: CASVLSVPVEAGELFF

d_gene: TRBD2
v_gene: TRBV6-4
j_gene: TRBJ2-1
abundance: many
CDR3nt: TGTGCCAGCAGTGCAAGAGGCGGGGGGTCCTACAATGAGCAGTTCTTC
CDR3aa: CASSARGGGSYNEQFF

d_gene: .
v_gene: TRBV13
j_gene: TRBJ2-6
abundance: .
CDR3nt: TGTGCCAGCACCTTTAGTGGGGCCAACGTCCTGACTTTC
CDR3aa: CASTFSGANVLTF

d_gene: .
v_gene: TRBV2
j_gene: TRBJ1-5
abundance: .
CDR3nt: TGTGCCAGCAGTCGCGGCACCCAGGGGTATCAGCCCCAGCATTTT
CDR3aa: CASSRGTQGYQPQHF

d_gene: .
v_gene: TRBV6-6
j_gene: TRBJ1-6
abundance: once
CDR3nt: TGTGCCAGCAGGCCTCTACAGGGCTCCTATAATTCACCCCTCCACTTT
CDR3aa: CASRPLQGSYNSPLHF